This T cell receptor (beta chain) emerged from a study of cytomegalovirus exposure and HLA in healthy donors. The V gene's germline CDR1 is SGHAT and CDR2 FQDESV (reference sequence). The CDR3 extends over 15 amino acids. Trimming at V came to 5 bases and at J to 4 bases, leaving 4 bases not matched to a gene. Overall study results and limits: A later analysis found common viral pathogens apparently linked to several of the most significant clusters.

Points on this clone: Antigen unknown.

PCR was performed using 60 Vbeta and 13 Jbeta primers. TCRdb's table, derived via immunoSEQ multiplex PCR, lists solely in-frame clones and lacks some. The sample records around 150,000 clones, roughly 72% being singletons. Material: PBMCs. The sequence was obtained from a man aged 35 to 55 in good health and CMV-seropositive. The gene calls are TRBV11-1 and TRBJ2-2; 10 positions match TRBD1. Here the CDR3 DNA reads TGTGCCAGCAGCCGGGACAGGGGACTCACCGGGGAGCTGTTTTTT. It is translated as CASSRDRGLTGELFF.